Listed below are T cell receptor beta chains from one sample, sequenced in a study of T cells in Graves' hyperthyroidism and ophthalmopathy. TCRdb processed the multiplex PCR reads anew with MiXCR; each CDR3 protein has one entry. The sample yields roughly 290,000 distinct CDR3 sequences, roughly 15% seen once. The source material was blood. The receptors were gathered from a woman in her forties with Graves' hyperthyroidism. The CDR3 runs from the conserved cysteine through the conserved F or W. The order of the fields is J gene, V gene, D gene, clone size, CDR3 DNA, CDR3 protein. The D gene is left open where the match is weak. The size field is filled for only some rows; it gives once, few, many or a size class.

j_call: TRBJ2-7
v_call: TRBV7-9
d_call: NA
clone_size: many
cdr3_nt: TGTGCCAGCAGTGGGGACGAGCAGTACTTC
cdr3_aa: CASSGDEQYF

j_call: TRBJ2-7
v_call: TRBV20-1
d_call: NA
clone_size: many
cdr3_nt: TGCAGCAACCGGGGGGCTCAGGGAGACCGGCAGTACTTC
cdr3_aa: CSNRGAQGDRQYF

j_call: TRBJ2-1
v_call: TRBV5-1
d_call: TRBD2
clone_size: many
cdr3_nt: TGCGCCAGCAGACAATCTAGCGGGACCTACAATGAGCAGTTCTTC
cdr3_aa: CASRQSSGTYNEQFF

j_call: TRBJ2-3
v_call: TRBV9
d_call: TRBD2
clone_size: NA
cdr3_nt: TGTGCCAGCAGCTCGGGACTAGCTAGAGGCACAGATACGCAGTATTTT
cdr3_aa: CASSSGLARGTDTQYF

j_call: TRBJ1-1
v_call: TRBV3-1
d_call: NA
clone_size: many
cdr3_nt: TGTGCCAGCAGCCAAGAAGCCGCGAACACTGAAGCTTTCTTT
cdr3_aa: CASSQEAANTEAFF

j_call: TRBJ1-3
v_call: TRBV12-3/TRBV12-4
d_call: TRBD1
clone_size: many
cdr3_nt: TGTGCCAGCAGTCCTGGGACAGTCGGAAACACCATATATTTT
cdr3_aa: CASSPGTVGNTIYF

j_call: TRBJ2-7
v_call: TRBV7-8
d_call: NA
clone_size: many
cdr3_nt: TGTGCCAGCAGCTCCAGGACAGTCTACGAGCAGTACTTC
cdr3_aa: CASSSRTVYEQYF

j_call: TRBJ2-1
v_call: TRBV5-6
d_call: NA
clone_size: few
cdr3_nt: TGTGCCAGCAGCTTGACCCAGGGGAGCTACAATGAGCAGTTCTTC
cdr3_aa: CASSLTQGSYNEQFF

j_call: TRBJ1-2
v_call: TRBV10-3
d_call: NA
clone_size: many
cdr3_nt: TGTGCCATCAGTGAGTCGGTAGGGCGAGTCAATAACTATGGCTACACCTTC
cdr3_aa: CAISESVGRVNNYGYTF

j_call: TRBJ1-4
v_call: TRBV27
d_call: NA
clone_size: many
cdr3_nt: TGTGCCAGCAGTCCGGGACCGAAAAATGAAAAACTGTTTTTT
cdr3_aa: CASSPGPKNEKLFF

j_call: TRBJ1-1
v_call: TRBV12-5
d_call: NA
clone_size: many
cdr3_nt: TGTGCTAGTGCCCAGGACAGCTATACTGAAGCTTTCTTT
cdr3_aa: CASAQDSYTEAFF

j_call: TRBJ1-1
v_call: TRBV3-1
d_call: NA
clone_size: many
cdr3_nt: TGTGCCAGCAGCCCCCACAGGGCCCCTGAAGCTTTCTTT
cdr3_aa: CASSPHRAPEAFF

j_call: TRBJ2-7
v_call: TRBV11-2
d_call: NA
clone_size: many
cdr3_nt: TGTGCCAGCAGCACCTTCCGGGACAACTACGAGCAGTACTTC
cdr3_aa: CASSTFRDNYEQYF

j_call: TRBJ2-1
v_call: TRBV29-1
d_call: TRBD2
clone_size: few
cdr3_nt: TGCAGCGTTGGGCGACTAGCGGGAGGCGGTGAGCAGTTCTTC
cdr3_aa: CSVGRLAGGGEQFF

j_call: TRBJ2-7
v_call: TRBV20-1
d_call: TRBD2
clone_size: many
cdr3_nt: TGCAGTGCTGATATTCCGGGACTAGCGGGAGAGCAGTACTTC
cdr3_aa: CSADIPGLAGEQYF

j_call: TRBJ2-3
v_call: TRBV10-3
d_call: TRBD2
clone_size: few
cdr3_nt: TGTGCCATCAGTGGGCTGACTAGCGGGAGTTTCTCAGATACGCAGTATTTT
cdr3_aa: CAISGLTSGSFSDTQYF

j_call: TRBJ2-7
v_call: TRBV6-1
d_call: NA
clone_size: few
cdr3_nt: TGTGCCAGCAGTGAAGCAGGGACTTCCTACGAGCAGTACTTC
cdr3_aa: CASSEAGTSYEQYF

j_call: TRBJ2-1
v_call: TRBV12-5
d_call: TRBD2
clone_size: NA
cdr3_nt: TGTGCTAGTGGTGTGGGGGCTAGCGGGAGGGCCACAAAGTTCTTC
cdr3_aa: CASGVGASGRATKFF

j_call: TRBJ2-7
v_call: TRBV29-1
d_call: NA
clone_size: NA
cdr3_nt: TGCAGCGTTGCCGTGGGAGGGGGTTACGAGCAGTACTTC
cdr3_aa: CSVAVGGGYEQYF

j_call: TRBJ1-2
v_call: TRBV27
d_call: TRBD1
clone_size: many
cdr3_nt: TGTGCCAGCAGTTTGACAGGGACGGATGGCTACACCTTC
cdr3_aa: CASSLTGTDGYTF

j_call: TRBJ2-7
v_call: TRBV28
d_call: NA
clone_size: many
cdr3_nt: TGTGCCAGCAGTCGCCCCCTGAGCTACGAGCAGTACTTC
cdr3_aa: CASSRPLSYEQYF

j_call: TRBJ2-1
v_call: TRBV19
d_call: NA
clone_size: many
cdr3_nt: TGTGCCAGTAGTACAGCGAGCTACAATGAGCAGTTCTTC
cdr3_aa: CASSTASYNEQFF

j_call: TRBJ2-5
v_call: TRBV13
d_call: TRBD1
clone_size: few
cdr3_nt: TGTGCCAGCAGCTTAGTCAGGGGGCCCCCAGAGACCCAGTACTTC
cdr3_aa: CASSLVRGPPETQYF

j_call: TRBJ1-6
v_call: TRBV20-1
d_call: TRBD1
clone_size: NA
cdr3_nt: TGCAGTGCTAGGGGGACAGGGGGGAGATCACCCCTCCACTTT
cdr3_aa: CSARGTGGRSPLHF

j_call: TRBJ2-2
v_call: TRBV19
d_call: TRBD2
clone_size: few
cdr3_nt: TGTGCCAGTATGGCTAGCGGGACCGGGAACACCGGGGAGCTGTTTTTT
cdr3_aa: CASMASGTGNTGELFF

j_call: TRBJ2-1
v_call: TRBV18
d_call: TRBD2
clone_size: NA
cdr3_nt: TGTGCCAGCTCACCGGAGACTAGCGGGAGGAATGAGCAGTTCTTC
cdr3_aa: CASSPETSGRNEQFF

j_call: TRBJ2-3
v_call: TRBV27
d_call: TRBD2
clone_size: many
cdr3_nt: TGTGCCAGCAGTCCGGGACTAGCCACAGATACGCAGTATTTT
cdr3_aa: CASSPGLATDTQYF

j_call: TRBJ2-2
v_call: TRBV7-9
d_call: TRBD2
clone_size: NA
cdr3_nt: TGTGCCAGCAGTCAGGCTAGCGGGAGGTCCGGGGAGCTGTTTTTT
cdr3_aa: CASSQASGRSGELFF

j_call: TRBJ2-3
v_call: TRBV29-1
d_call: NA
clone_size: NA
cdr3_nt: TGCAGCCCAAAGGGGGTAGCGGGCTACACAGATACGCAGTATTTT
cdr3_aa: CSPKGVAGYTDTQYF

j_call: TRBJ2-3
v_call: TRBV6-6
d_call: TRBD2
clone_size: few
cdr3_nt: TGTGCCAGCAGTAGCGGGGACACAGATACGCAGTATTTT
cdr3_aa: CASSSGDTDTQYF

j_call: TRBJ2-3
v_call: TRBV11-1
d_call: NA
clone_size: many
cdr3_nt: TGTGCCAGCAAAAGTTGGAAGGAGAGCACAGATACGCAGTATTTT
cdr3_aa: CASKSWKESTDTQYF

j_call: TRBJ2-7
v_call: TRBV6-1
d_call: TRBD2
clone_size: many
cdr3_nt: TGTGCCAGCAGTGAAGGGGGGACTAGCGTCAGCAAGCAGTACTTC
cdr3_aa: CASSEGGTSVSKQYF

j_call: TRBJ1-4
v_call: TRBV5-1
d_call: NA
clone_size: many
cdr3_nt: TGCGCCAGCAGCCCGCTGACGGCTAATGAAAAACTGTTTTTT
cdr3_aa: CASSPLTANEKLFF

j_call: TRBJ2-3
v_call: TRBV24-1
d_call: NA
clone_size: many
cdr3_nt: TGTGCCACCAGTGATTATTGGAGTACCACAGATACGCAGTATTTT
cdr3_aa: CATSDYWSTTDTQYF

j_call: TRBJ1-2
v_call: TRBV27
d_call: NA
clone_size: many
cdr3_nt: TGTGCCAGCAGTCCTACGACACTCCCAGGCGATGGCTACACCTTC
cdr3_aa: CASSPTTLPGDGYTF

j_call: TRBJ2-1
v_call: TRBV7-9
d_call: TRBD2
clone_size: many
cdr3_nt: TGTGCCAGCAGCTCGGGGGGTGGCGAGCAGTTCTTC
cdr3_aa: CASSSGGGEQFF

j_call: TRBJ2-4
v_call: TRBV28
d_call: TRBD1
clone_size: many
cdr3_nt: TGTGCCAGCGAAGAAGGGGGCGCCAAAAACATTCAGTACTTC
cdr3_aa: CASEEGGAKNIQYF

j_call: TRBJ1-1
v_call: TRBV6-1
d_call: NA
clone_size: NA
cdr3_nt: TGTGCCAGCAGTAAAAGGAGGGGGGACACTGAAGCTTTCTTT
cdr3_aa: CASSKRRGDTEAFF

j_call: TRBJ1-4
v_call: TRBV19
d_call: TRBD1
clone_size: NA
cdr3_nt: TGTGCCAGTAGAAGACAGGGAGGAAATGAAAAACTGTTTTTT
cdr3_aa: CASRRQGGNEKLFF

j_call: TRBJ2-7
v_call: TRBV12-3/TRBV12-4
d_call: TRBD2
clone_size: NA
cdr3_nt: TGTGCCAGCAGTTTATCCGGGACTAGCCGTCTTCGTTCCTACGAGCAGTACTTC
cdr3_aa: CASSLSGTSRLRSYEQYF

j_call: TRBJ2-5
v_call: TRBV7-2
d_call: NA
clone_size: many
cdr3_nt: TGTGCCAGCAGCTTAGGGGGATTTCAAGAGACCCAGTACTTC
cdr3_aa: CASSLGGFQETQYF

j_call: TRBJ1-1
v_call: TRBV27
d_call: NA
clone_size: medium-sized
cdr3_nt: TGTGCCAGCAGTTTTGGTCCTAACACTGAAGCTTTCTTT
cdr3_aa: CASSFGPNTEAFF